Below are 28 T cell receptor beta chains sequenced from a single sample in a study of T cell changes during pregnancy in multiple sclerosis. Produced via immunoSEQ multiplex PCR; TCRdb's table is partial and in-frame only. This sample has just under 95,000 clones, with roughly 92% found just once. Material: peripheral blood, obtained in the first trimester of pregnancy. These receptors all stem from a female donor with multiple sclerosis, enrolled in a pregnancy study.

This rearrangement joins TRBV19 to TRBJ2-1; TRBD2 matches 8 bases. Looked up from germline, CDR1 is LNHDA and CDR2 is SQIVND (reference sequence). The length of the CDR3 is 19 residues. Trimming took 1 base from V and 4 from J; bases not matched to a gene: 15. For the CDR3, the DNA is TGTGCCAGTAGTATAGGGCCCCTCTCACTAGCGGACAATTACAATGAGCAGTTCTTC. Its translation: CASSIGPLSLADNYNEQFF.

This clone was detected only a few times. The chain is built from TRBV27 and TRBJ1-1; no definite D call. The CDR3 covers 13 residues. In germline, CDR1 is MNHEY, CDR2 SMNVEV (reference sequence). V was shortened by 2 bases and J by 1 base, with 5 bases between the two germline ends. CDR3 amino acids: CASSLQANTEAFF. The CDR3 bases are TGTGCCAGCAGTTTACAAGCGAACACTGAAGCTTTCTTT.

The chain carries TRBV9 and TRBJ1-4; D perhaps matches TRBD1 (6 bases). V was trimmed by 4 bases and J by 4 bases, leaving 14 bases between them. The germline V gene has CDR1 SGDLS and CDR2 YYNGEE. The CDR3 runs to 15 residues. CDR3 sequence reads: CASSTTTGNNEKLFF. The CDR3 nucleotides read TGTGCCAGCAGCACCACAACAGGGAATAATGAAAAACTGTTTTTT. The whole variable domain, filled in from reference TRBV9 and TRBJ1-4, reads DSGVTQTPKHLITATGQRVTLRCSPRSGDLSVYWYQQSLDQGLQFLIQYYNGEERAKGNILERFSAQQFPDLHSELNLSSLELGDSALYFCASSTTTGNNEKLFFGSGTQLSVL.

The V and J genes are TRBV7-2 and TRBJ2-5; TRBD2 agrees at 7 bases. Per germline, CDR1 SGHTA and CDR2 FQGNSA. The CDR3 has 18 amino acids. V shed 5 bases, J shed 0 bases, and the junction held 15 bases outside the gene matches. CDR3 sequence reads: CASSRHSSGVGYQETQYF. For the CDR3, the DNA is TGTGCCAGCAGCCGTCATTCTAGCGGAGTGGGGTACCAAGAGACCCAGTACTTC.

The chain employs TRBV5-4 and TRBJ2-7; D possibly corresponds to TRBD2 (6 bases). CDR1 and CDR2 (germline): SGHNT, YYREEE (reference sequence). Between the trimmed V and J ends, which lost 4 bases and 1 base, there was a span of 18 bases. This CDR3 comprises 16 residues. CDR3 in amino acids: CASSRPGTRLSYEQYF. CDR3 coding DNA: TGTGCCAGCAGCCGGCCCGGGACTCGATTATCCTACGAGCAGTACTTC.

The chain recombines TRBV2 with TRBJ2-2; D possibly corresponds to TRBD2 (7 bases). From germline, CDR1 is SNHLY and CDR2 FYNNEI. This CDR3 spans 14 amino acids. Trimming removed 6 bases from V and 6 bases from J, with 14 bases in between. The DNA of the CDR3 is TGTGCCAGCAGCCTGCGGGGGCCCCCCGGGGAGCTGTTTTTT. Its protein product is CASSLRGPPGELFF.

This chain joins TRBV2 and TRBJ1-4; D possibly corresponds to TRBD1 (5 bases). Trimming took off 8 bases at V and 8 bases at J, with 12 bases between the two ends. Germline V lookup: CDR1 SNHLY, CDR2 FYNNEI. This CDR3 has 12 amino acids. The CDR3 sequence is CASAYRGEKLFF. The DNA for the CDR3 is TGTGCCAGCGCGTACCGGGGGGAAAAACTGTTTTTT. The full variable domain, its missing parts supplied by reference TRBV2 and TRBJ1-4, is EPEVTQTPSHQVTQMGQEVILRCVPISNHLYFYWYRQILGQKVEFLVSFYNNEISEKSEIFDDQFSVERPDGSNFTLKIRSTKLEDSAMYFCASAYRGEKLFFGSGTQLSVL.

The chain recombines TRBV29-1 with TRBJ2-3; 12 positions match TRBD2. Per the germline V gene, CDR1 is SQVTM and CDR2 is ANQGSEA. V trimming: 4 bases; J trimming: 3 bases; junction bases outside the gene matches: 11. The CDR3 runs to 17 residues. The DNA for the CDR3 is TGCAGCGTTGTGGGGGCCCAACTAGCGGGAGGAACAGATACGCAGTATTTT. This codes for CSVVGAQLAGGTDTQYF.

This clone was seen more than once but under ten times. This chain connects TRBV19 to TRBJ1-4; TRBD1 agrees at 7 bases. The CDR3 extends over 15 amino acids. Germline lookup yields CDR1 LNHDA and CDR2 SQIVND (reference sequence). V trimming: 5 bases; J trimming: 7 bases; junction bases outside the gene matches: 10. In DNA, the CDR3 is TGTGCCAGTAGTTTCACAGGGGCGACAGGTGAAAAACTGTTTTTT. It translates to CASSFTGATGEKLFF. Full variable domain (rest looked up from reference TRBV19 and TRBJ1-4): DGGITQSPKYLFRKEGQNVTLSCEQNLNHDAMYWYRQDPGQGLRLIYYSQIVNDFQKGDIAEGYSVSREKKESFPLTVTSAQKNPTAFYLCASSFTGATGEKLFFGSGTQLSVL.

The chain joins TRBV7-6 to TRBJ2-7; no clear D gene. The CDR3 consists of 13 residues. Germline values: CDR1 SGHVS, CDR2 FNYEAQ. Trimming pared 5 bases from V and 2 bases from J, leaving 10 bases between. The CDR3 sequence: CASSGNSPYEQYF. CDR3 sequence (DNA): TGTGCCAGCAGCGGTAACAGCCCCTACGAGCAGTACTTC. Variable domain in full (rest from reference TRBV7-6 and TRBJ2-7): GAGVSQSPRYKVTKRGQDVALRCDPISGHVSLYWYRQALGQGPEFLTYFNYEAQQDKSGLPNDRFSAERPEGSISTLTIQRTEQRDSAMYRCASSGNSPYEQYFGPGTRLTVT.

The chain couples TRBV29-1 to TRBJ1-2; TRBD1 matches at 7 bases. Trimming at V came to 5 bases and at J to 3 bases, leaving 18 bases not matched to a gene. Per the germline V gene, CDR1 is SQVTM and CDR2 is ANQGSEA. The CDR3 length is 17 residues. CDR3 nucleotides: TGCAGCGTTAGGGACAGCACCAAACCCCTCGAGGACTATGGCTACACCTTC. It translates to CSVRDSTKPLEDYGYTF.

The gene calls are TRBV29-1 and TRBJ1-5; D gene unclear. The V gene's germline CDR1 is SQVTM and CDR2 ANQGSEA. Trimming took off 4 bases at V and 0 bases at J, with 10 bases between the two ends. CDR3 length: 14 residues. DNA of the CDR3: TGCAGCGTTGTAGAGGGAGATAGCAATCAGCCCCAGCATTTT. This codes for CSVVEGDSNQPQHF.

The chain has TRBV29-1 and TRBJ1-3, with TRBD1 identical over 7 bases. The CDR3 sequence is 13 residues long. Looked up from germline, CDR1 is SQVTM and CDR2 is ANQGSEA. J lost 0 bases, V lost 6 bases, and 2 bases had no gene match. The CDR3 nucleotides read TGCAGCGTACAGGGGTTCTCTGGAAACACCATATATTTT. Residues: CSVQGFSGNTIYF. The full variable domain, rest sourced from reference TRBV29-1 and TRBJ1-3, is SAVISQKPSRDICQRGTSLTIQCQVDSQVTMMFWYRQQPGQSLTLIATANQGSEATYESGFVIDKFPISRPNLTFSTLTVSNMSPEDSSIYLCSVQGFSGNTIYFGEGSWLTVV.

The chain employs TRBV27 and TRBJ2-1; the match to TRBD2 covers 11 bases. The J segment lost 4 bases and the V segment lost 0 bases, leaving 8 bases of the junction unmatched. CDR3 length equals 18 residues. The germline gives CDR1 MNHEY, CDR2 SMNVEV (reference sequence). In nucleotides, the CDR3 is TGTGCCAGCAGTTTATCGGCTACACTAGCGGGAGTTTACAATGAGCAGTTCTTC. Translated: CASSLSATLAGVYNEQFF.

V is TRBV5-4 and J is TRBJ2-3; 7 nucleotides line up with TRBD2. The CDR3 length is 16 residues. Germline V lookup: CDR1 SGHNT, CDR2 YYREEE (reference sequence). The ends lost 9 bases at V and 2 bases at J; junction bases unmatched: 15. CDR3 sequence (DNA): TGTGCCACAAACGAAAAAAGCAGGGACTACACAGATACGCAGTATTTT. Translating it yields CATNEKSRDYTDTQYF.

This CDR3 reads CASGTLPQHF. The CDR3, as DNA: TGTGCCAGTGGGACATTGCCCCAGCATTTT. The chain uses TRBV28 and TRBJ1-5; D may be TRBD1 (6 bases). The CDR3 has 10 amino acids. V was clipped by 9 bases and J by 9 bases, with 9 bases between them. CDR1 is MDHEN, CDR2 SYDVKM, per germline. The full variable domain, its missing parts supplied by reference TRBV28 and TRBJ1-5, is DVKVTQSSRYLVKRTGEKVFLECVQDMDHENMFWYRQDPGLGLRLIYFSYDVKMKEKGDIPEGYSVSREKKERFSLILESASTNQTSMYLCASGTLPQHFGDGTRLSIL.

V gene TRBV4-2 combines with J gene TRBJ2-3; 8 bases are shared with TRBD2. Trimming removed 7 bases from V and 5 bases from J; junction bases left unmatched: 11. This CDR3 has 15 amino acids. The germline gives CDR1 LGHNA, CDR2 YNFKEQ. The CDR3 coding sequence is TGTGCCAGCAAAAGGGGTAGCGGGACCCAAGATACGCAGTATTTT. It translates to CASKRGSGTQDTQYF.

The CDR3: CASSLTGVVDEQYF. In nucleotides, the CDR3 is TGTGCCAGCAGCTTGACAGGGGTTGTGGACGAGCAGTACTTC. The gene calls are TRBV7-2 and TRBJ2-7, with 8 bases aligning to TRBD1. From germline, CDR1 is SGHTA and CDR2 FQGNSA. V dropped 3 bases and J dropped 5; count of bases not matched to a gene: 6. The CDR3 is 14 amino acids.

The chain links TRBV5-1 to TRBJ2-1, with D tentatively TRBD1 (5 bases). V was shortened by 4 bases and J by 7 bases, with 18 bases between the two germline ends. The CDR3 length is 15 residues. Germline V CDR1 and CDR2: SGHRS, YFSETQ. CDR3 bases: TGCGCCAGCAGCCCCACGCCTAGGGGCACGAATGAGCAGTTCTTC. It encodes CASSPTPRGTNEQFF.

The rearrangement joins TRBV9 to TRBJ2-5, with D maybe TRBD2 (6 bases). The CDR3 loop spans 14 amino acids. V was pared by 3 bases and J by 5 bases, with 14 bases between. The germline V gene has CDR1 SGDLS and CDR2 YYNGEE. The chain's CDR3 is CASSGGVHRETQYF. DNA for the CDR3: TGTGCCAGCAGCGGGGGGGTTCACAGGGAGACCCAGTACTTC.

This chain joins TRBV14 and TRBJ2-7; unclear D gene. The CDR3 sequence is 15 residues long. The V end lost 5 bases, the J end lost 0 bases, and 14 bases lay between the germline ends. Germline-derived CDR1 and CDR2 are SGHDN and FVKESK. CDR3 protein: CASSFGDLSSYEQYF. The CDR3 nucleotides read TGTGCCAGCAGCTTCGGTGATTTAAGCTCCTACGAGCAGTACTTC.

The J gene is TRBJ2-5, the V gene TRBV4-3; 11 bases fit TRBD2. Germline trimming cut 0 bases from V and 4 bases from J; bases unmatched to any gene: 4. Germline CDR1 reads LGHNA; CDR2 reads YSLEER. CDR3 length equals 16 residues. This CDR3 is CASSQDTLAGGETQYF. CDR3 DNA sequence: TGCGCCAGCAGCCAAGATACCCTAGCGGGAGGAGAGACCCAGTACTTC.

V usage is TRBV5-1 and J usage is TRBJ2-6; D perhaps matches TRBD2 (5 bases). From germline, CDR1 is SGHRS and CDR2 YFSETQ. The CDR3 covers 15 residues. V lost 4 bases and J 4 bases, leaving 12 bases between the germline ends. The CDR3 spells CASSIQPGGANVLTF. CDR3 bases: TGCGCCAGCAGCATCCAACCGGGAGGGGCCAACGTCCTGACTTTC.

The V gene is TRBV5-1, the J gene TRBJ2-7; 9 bases agree with TRBD2. This CDR3 region has 14 residues. Germline V gene data show CDR1 as SGHRS and CDR2 as YFSETQ. The junction had 4 bases not matched to a gene; V was cut back by 0 bases and J by 6 bases. For the CDR3, the DNA is TGCGCCAGCAGCTTGGATGGCGGGAGGGGCGAGCAGTACTTC. Protein: CASSLDGGRGEQYF. Drawing the rest from reference TRBV5-1 and TRBJ2-7, the complete variable domain is KAGVTQTPRYLIKTRGQQVTLSCSPISGHRSVSWYQQTPGQGLQFLFEYFSETQRNKGNFPGRFSGRQFSNSRSEMNVSTLELGDSALYLCASSLDGGRGEQYFGPGTRLTVT.

The chain carries TRBV10-3 and TRBJ1-2; D perhaps matches TRBD1 (5 bases). V lost 10 bases and J 0 bases, leaving 15 bases between the germline ends. From germline, CDR1 is ENHRY and CDR2 SYGVKD. This CDR3 is 14 amino acids long. CDR3 sequence: CATSPDITNYGYTF. As DNA, the CDR3 is TGTGCCACGAGTCCGGACATCACTAACTATGGCTACACCTTC.

V is TRBV18 and J is TRBJ2-1; 9 bases are a match to TRBD2. V trimming: 6 bases; J trimming: 10 bases; junction bases outside the gene matches: 7. The CDR3 is 13 residues long. Germline CDR1 reads KGHSH; CDR2 reads LQKENI. The CDR3 DNA sequence: TGTGCCAGCTCCCTATTAGCGGGAGACGAGCAGTTCTTC. Translating gives CASSLLAGDEQFF.

V and J are TRBV2 and TRBJ1-6; a weak D match, TRBD1 (6 bases). The CDR3 runs 13 residues. Germline-derived CDR1 and CDR2 are SNHLY and FYNNEI. Trimming cost V 6 bases and J 10 bases, with 13 bases left between them. The DNA of the CDR3 is TGTGCCAGCAGGGCACAGGGCGGCTCACCCCTCCACTTT. It specifies CASRAQGGSPLHF.

The V call is TRBV19, the J call TRBJ2-5; D might be TRBD2 (5 bases). Germline lookup yields CDR1 LNHDA and CDR2 SQIVND (reference sequence). This CDR3 contains 13 residues. Trimming pared 7 bases from V and 6 bases from J, leaving 15 bases between. CDR3 protein: CASKFASSQTQYF. CDR3 in DNA: TGTGCCAGTAAATTCGCTAGCAGCCAGACCCAGTACTTC.